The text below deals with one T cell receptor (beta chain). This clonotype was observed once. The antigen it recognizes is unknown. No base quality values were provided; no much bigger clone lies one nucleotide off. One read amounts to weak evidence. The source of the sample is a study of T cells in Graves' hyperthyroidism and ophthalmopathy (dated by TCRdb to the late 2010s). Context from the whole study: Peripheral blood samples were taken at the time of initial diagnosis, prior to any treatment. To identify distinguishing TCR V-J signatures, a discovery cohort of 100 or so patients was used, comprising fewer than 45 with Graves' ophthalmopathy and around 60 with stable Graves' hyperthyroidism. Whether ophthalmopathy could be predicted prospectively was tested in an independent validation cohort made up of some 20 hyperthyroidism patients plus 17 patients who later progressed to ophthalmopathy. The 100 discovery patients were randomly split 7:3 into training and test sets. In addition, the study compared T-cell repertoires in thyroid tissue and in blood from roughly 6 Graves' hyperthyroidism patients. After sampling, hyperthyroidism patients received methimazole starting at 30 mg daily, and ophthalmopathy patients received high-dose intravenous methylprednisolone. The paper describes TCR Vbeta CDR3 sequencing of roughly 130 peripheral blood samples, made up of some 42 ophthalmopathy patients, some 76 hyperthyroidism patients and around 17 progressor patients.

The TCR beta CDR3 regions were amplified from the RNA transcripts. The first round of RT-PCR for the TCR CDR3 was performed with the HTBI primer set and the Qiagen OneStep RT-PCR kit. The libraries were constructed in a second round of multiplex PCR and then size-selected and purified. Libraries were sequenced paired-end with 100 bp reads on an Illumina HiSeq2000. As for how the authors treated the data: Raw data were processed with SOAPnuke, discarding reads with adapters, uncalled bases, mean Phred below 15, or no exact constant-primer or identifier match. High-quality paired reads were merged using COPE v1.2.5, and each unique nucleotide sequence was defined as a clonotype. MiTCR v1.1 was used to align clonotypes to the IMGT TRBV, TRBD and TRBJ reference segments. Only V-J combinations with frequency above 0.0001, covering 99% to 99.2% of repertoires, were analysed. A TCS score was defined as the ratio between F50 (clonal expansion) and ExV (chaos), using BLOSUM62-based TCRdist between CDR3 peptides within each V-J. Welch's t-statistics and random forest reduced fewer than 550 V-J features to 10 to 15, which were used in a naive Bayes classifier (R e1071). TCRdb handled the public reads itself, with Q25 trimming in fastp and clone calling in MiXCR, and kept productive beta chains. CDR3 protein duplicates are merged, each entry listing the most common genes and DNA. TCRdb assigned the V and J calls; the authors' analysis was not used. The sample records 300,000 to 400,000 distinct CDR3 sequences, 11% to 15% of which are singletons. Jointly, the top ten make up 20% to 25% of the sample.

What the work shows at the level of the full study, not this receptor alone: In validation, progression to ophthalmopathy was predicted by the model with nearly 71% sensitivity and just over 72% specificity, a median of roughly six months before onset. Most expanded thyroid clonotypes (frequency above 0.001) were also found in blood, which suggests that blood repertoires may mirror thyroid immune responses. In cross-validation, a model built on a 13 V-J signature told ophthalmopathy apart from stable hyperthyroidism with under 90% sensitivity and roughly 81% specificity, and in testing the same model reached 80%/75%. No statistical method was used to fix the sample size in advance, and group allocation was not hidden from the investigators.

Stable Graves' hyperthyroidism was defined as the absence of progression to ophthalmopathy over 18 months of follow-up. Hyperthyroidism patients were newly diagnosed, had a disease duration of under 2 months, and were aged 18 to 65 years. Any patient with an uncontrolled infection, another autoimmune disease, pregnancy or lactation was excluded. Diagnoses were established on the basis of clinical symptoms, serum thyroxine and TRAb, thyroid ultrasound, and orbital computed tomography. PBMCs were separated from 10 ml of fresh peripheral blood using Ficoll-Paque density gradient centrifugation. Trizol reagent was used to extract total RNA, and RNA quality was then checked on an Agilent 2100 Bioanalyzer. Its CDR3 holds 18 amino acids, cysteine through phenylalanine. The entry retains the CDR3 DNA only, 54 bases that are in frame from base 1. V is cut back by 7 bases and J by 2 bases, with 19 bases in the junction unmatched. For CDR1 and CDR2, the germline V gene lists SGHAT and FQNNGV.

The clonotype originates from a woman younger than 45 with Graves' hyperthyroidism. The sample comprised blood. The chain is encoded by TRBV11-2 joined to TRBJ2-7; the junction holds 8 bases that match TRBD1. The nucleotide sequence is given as TGTGCCAGCAACCAAGAAGGGGGACTTGGGGACAGGACCTACGAGCAGTACTTC. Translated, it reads CASNQEGGLGDRTYEQYF.